What follows describes a single T cell receptor beta chain. No cognate antigen has been identified for it. Base-call qualities are not available, and no considerably larger clone is one nucleotide away. This record belongs to a study of blood T cell repertoires in COVID-19 (dated by TCRdb to 2018 to 2021). With respect to the entire study: The collaborator samples originated in the United States, Italy and Spain and spanned the acute and convalescent phases of COVID-19. The material from the prospective study consisted of cDNA or gDNA derived from T cells, B-cell-depleted T cells, or PBMCs. The samples were drawn from two sources: the first 160 participants of the ongoing ImmuneRACE study, and some 1,300 subjects contributed by 6 global collaborators. Deeply sampled blood TCRbeta repertoires from subjects exposed to, actively infected with, or recovered from COVID-19 were included in the dataset. Where available, HLA class I and class II types were obtained from metadata supplied by the sample provider rather than from assay-based typing. A freely available public database, intended as a resource for researchers studying the immune response to SARS-CoV-2, is where the repertoires were released. Nearly every sample came with metadata listing a de-identified subject ID, COVID-19 status, age in years and sex.

Another Seattle source contributed samples from volunteer blood donors who had recovered from COVID-19. Each collaborating institution followed its own protocols to collect whole blood in K2EDTA tubes. For TCRbeta analysis, collaborators shipped samples as frozen whole blood, isolated PBMCs, or DNA extracted from either of those sample types. TCRbeta CDR3 regions were amplified from genomic DNA by means of the immunoSEQ Assay, a bias-controlled multiplex PCR. The paper's data handling went like this. The number of nucleated cells in each sample was estimated by amplification of reference gene primers within the assay. Sequence reads were collapsed and filtered to measure the absolute abundance of every unique TCRbeta CDR3 rearrangement. For each sample, productive Simpson clonality was calculated as the square root of Simpson's diversity index across productive rearrangements. In TCRdb, the immuneACCESS table is reduced to in-frame sequences with V and J assigned. These tables do not hold every clone; where another copy was compared, an unresolved V gene accounts for under half, and the others remain unexplained. V and J calls and clone size are copied from that table; D and trimming were computed from the DNA. Across this sample there are more than 300,000 clones, with approximately 90% seen only once. The top ten clones comprise less than 3.5% of the sample.

On the study overall, not on this receptor specifically: The quantity of clinical and demographic metadata differed by source and by participant and was supplied without curation.

Specimen: peripheral blood. The receptor was derived from a young woman who had recovered from COVID-19.

The CDR3 loop reads CSASLRRGNTEAFF. The nucleotide sequence reads as follows: TGCAGTGCTAGTCTCCGGCGGGGAAACACTGAAGCTTTCTTT. The chain couples TRBV20-1 to TRBJ1-1, with the identity of the D gene unclear. The germline V gene (reference sequence) sets CDR1 to DFQATT and CDR2 to SNEGSKA. V loses 3 bases of germline sequence and J loses 2 bases, and the interval between the two ends is 13 bases. The CDR3 starts with the cysteine, ends with the phenylalanine, and has 14 residues. Of all the DNA, just the CDR3 is kept, 42 bases in frame from base 1.